A single sample is the source of the 8 T cell receptor beta chains below, sequenced in a study of cytomegalovirus exposure and HLA in healthy donors. PCR involved 60 Vbeta and 13 Jbeta primers. Sequencing was performed with immunoSEQ multiplex PCR; in TCRdb, only in-frame clones are kept and a portion is missing. The repertoire holds approximately 180,000 clones, 70% to 90% seen once, with roughly 1.7% in the top ten. Sequencing was done on a sample of PBMCs. These receptors were taken from a woman younger than 35 in good health and CMV-seronegative.

This clone occurred a few times. This sequence joins TRBV5-1 and TRBJ2-5; tentatively, D is TRBD2 (7 bases). The CDR3 consists of 13 residues. With 6 bases removed from V and 5 bases from J, the gap between germline ends came to 14 bases. Germline V gene sequence: CDR1 SGHRS, CDR2 YFSETQ. The DNA for the CDR3 is TGCGCCAGCACCCGCGGGGGCGGGGAGACCCAGTACTTC. Its translation is CASTRGGGETQYF. The full variable domain, in which reference TRBV5-1 and TRBJ2-5 provide the parts outside the CDR3, is KAGVTQTPRYLIKTRGQQVTLSCSPISGHRSVSWYQQTPGQGLQFLFEYFSETQRNKGNFPGRFSGRQFSNSRSEMNVSTLELGDSALYLCASTRGGGETQYFGPGTRLLVL.

The rearrangement joins TRBV4-1 to TRBJ2-3, with 8 bases lining up with TRBD2. Germline lookup yields CDR1 MGHRA and CDR2 YSYEKL. The CDR3 contains 15 residues. After removal of 4 bases from V and 6 bases from J, the junction contained 9 bases not matched to a gene. Here the CDR3 DNA reads TGCGCCAGCAGCCCGCGGGGGGACACTGTGGATACGCAGTATTTT. Its protein is CASSPRGDTVDTQYF.

V usage is TRBV27 and J usage is TRBJ2-3; 8 bases line up with TRBD2. The CDR3 consists of 15 residues. Per germline, CDR1 MNHEY and CDR2 SMNVEV (reference sequence). J was trimmed by 3 bases and V by 8 bases; bases with no gene match: 10. The DNA of the CDR3 is TGTGCCAGCCGAAGACTAGCGTTGATGACAGATACGCAGTATTTT. Protein product: CASRRLALMTDTQYF.

This clone was counted only a few times. The chain uses TRBV5-1 and TRBJ1-1; D not certain. The V gene's germline CDR1 is SGHRS and CDR2 YFSETQ. The CDR3 runs to 12 residues. V was shortened by 7 bases and J by 1 base, with 8 bases between the two germline ends. CDR3 DNA: TGCGCCAGCCGACTCGGGAACACTGAAGCTTTCTTT. Protein sequence: CASRLGNTEAFF.

In its sample, this clone was seen a few times. V gene TRBV7-3 combines with J gene TRBJ2-1; the match to TRBD2 covers 9 bases. Germline CDR1 SGHTA, CDR2 FQGTGA. V was clipped by 1 base and J by 8 bases; unmatched bases: 12. This CDR3 is built from 17 residues. CDR3 in DNA: TGTGCCAGCAGCTTAAGCGGGCTAGCGGGAAGCTTCGATGAGCAGTTCTTC. Translated, it gives CASSLSGLAGSFDEQFF.

The rearrangement joins TRBV30 to TRBJ2-5; a weak D match, TRBD1 (5 bases). The V end lost 3 bases, the J end lost 4 bases, and 15 bases lay between the germline ends. The CDR3 consists of 14 residues. Germline-derived CDR1 and CDR2 are GTSNPN and SVGIG (reference sequence). The chain's CDR3 is CAWSQVPRGETQYF. For the CDR3, the DNA is TGTGCCTGGAGCCAGGTTCCTAGGGGAGAGACCCAGTACTTC.

This clone was recorded only once. This chain links TRBV6-1 with TRBJ1-1, with 10 bases aligning to TRBD1. The CDR3 spans 17 residues. CDR1 is MNHNS, CDR2 SASEGT, per germline. The V segment lost 4 bases and the J segment 4 bases; nucleotides outside the gene matches: 12. CDR3 nucleotide sequence: TGTGCCAGCAGTGCCCCGGGACAGGGGATATGGGGCACTGAAGCTTTCTTT. Encoded protein: CASSAPGQGIWGTEAFF.

J is TRBJ1-2 and V is TRBV11-2, with D possibly matching TRBD1 (6 bases). CDR1 is SGHAT and CDR2 is FQNNGV in the germline V gene. V was trimmed by 6 bases and J by 5 bases, leaving 10 bases between them. The CDR3 totals 12 residues. The DNA of the CDR3 is TGTGCCAGCAGTCCAGGGGTTTATGGCTACACCTTC. It specifies CASSPGVYGYTF.